The 28 T cell receptor beta chains reported below all come from one sample, sequenced in a study of radiotherapy plus CTLA-4 blockade in lung cancer. Generated by immunoSEQ multiplex PCR, the TCRdb table keeps only in-frame clones and is missing some. The sample yields around 110,000 clones, roughly 77% seen once. The sequenced sample was peripheral blood, obtained from a patient treated with radiotherapy plus ipilimumab. The receptors originated from a human donor with non-small cell lung cancer that progressed on radiotherapy plus ipilimumab. Some clones in this sample may be carry-over from other donors' samples.

The J gene is TRBJ1-2, the V gene TRBV7-2; D perhaps matches TRBD1 (5 bases). V was shortened by 1 base and J by 7 bases, with 13 bases between the two germline ends. Per germline, CDR1 SGHTA and CDR2 FQGNSA. The CDR3 has 14 amino acids. The DNA of the CDR3 is TGTGCCAGCAGCTTAGGCTCAGGGTCCCTTGGCTACACCTTC. Its protein product is CASSLGSGSLGYTF.

The V call is TRBV6-1, the J call TRBJ1-2; 7 nucleotides agree with TRBD1. Germline V gene data show CDR1 as MNHNS and CDR2 as SASEGT. CDR3 length: 13 amino acids. Trimming at V came to 6 bases and at J to 4 bases, leaving 5 bases not matched to a gene. DNA for the CDR3: TGTGCCAGCAGAGGGGGACAGTCCTATGGCTACACCTTC. Protein product: CASRGGQSYGYTF.

This clone was counted a few times. The chain employs TRBV5-1 and TRBJ2-6; D remains unclear. Germline CDR1 is SGHRS and CDR2 is YFSETQ. Trimming pared 0 bases from V and 2 bases from J, leaving 3 bases between. This CDR3 region has 14 residues. CDR3 in amino acids: CASSLATGANVLTF. The CDR3 region has the DNA TGCGCCAGCAGCTTGGCTACTGGGGCCAACGTCCTGACTTTC.

J is TRBJ2-7 and V is TRBV7-3; perhaps TRBD2 as D (6 bases). CDR1 is SGHTA and CDR2 is FQGTGA in the germline V gene. The CDR3 has 14 residues. V was trimmed by 6 bases and J by 1 base, leaving 13 bases between them. CDR3 nucleotide sequence: TGTGCCAGCAGGGACGTGGGGGGTTCCTACGAGCAGTACTTC. Translating gives CASRDVGGSYEQYF.

The V gene is TRBV6-5, the J gene TRBJ2-1; TRBD2 is a possible D gene (5 bases). V lost 6 bases and J lost 5, with 17 bases in between. In germline, CDR1 is MNHEY, CDR2 SVGAGI. The CDR3 is 15 amino acids. Written as DNA, the CDR3 is TGTGCCAGCAGGGGTTGGGCTAGCTCTGACAATGAGCAGTTCTTC. It encodes CASRGWASSDNEQFF.

This clone was seen a handful of times. This chain connects TRBV19 to TRBJ1-1; perhaps TRBD1 as D (6 bases). CDR1 and CDR2 (germline): LNHDA, SQIVND (reference sequence). This CDR3 comprises 14 residues. V was pared by 6 bases and J by 3 bases, with 14 bases between. CDR3 region: CASSRGRGYTEAFF. The CDR3 coding sequence is TGTGCCAGTAGCCGTGGCAGGGGCTACACTGAAGCTTTCTTT. The complete variable domain, with remaining parts taken from reference TRBV19 and TRBJ1-1, reads DGGITQSPKYLFRKEGQNVTLSCEQNLNHDAMYWYRQDPGQGLRLIYYSQIVNDFQKGDIAEGYSVSREKKESFPLTVTSAQKNPTAFYLCASSRGRGYTEAFFGQGTRLTVV.

This chain links TRBV2 with TRBJ1-2; TRBD1 is a possible D gene (6 bases). Trimming took off 6 bases at V and 3 bases at J, with 20 bases between the two ends. The CDR3 is made up of 16 amino acids. From germline, CDR1 is SNHLY and CDR2 FYNNEI. The CDR3 sequence: CASSGKGGQRDYGYTF. The CDR3, as DNA: TGTGCCAGCAGCGGGAAAGGGGGACAACGCGACTATGGCTACACCTTC. The full variable domain, rest sourced from reference TRBV2 and TRBJ1-2, is EPEVTQTPSHQVTQMGQEVILRCVPISNHLYFYWYRQILGQKVEFLVSFYNNEISEKSEIFDDQFSVERPDGSNFTLKIRSTKLEDSAMYFCASSGKGGQRDYGYTFGSGTRLTVV.

The chain carries TRBV5-5 and TRBJ2-5; possible D gene TRBD1, 5 bases. Germline-derived CDR1 and CDR2 are SGHKS and YYEKEE (reference sequence). Trimming cost V 4 bases and J 2 bases, with 18 bases left between them. The CDR3 is 16 residues long. Written as DNA, the CDR3 is TGTGCCAGCAGCCAAACGACCCCAAGACAGCAAGAGACCCAGTACTTC. It is translated as CASSQTTPRQQETQYF.

The rearrangement joins TRBV28 to TRBJ1-4; D gene uncertain. Deletions cut 5 bases from V and 0 bases from J, with 7 bases between. The CDR3 is made up of 14 amino acids. Germline CDR1 is MDHEN and CDR2 is SYDVKM. CDR3 protein: CASSPWATNEKLFF. DNA of the CDR3: TGTGCCAGCAGTCCGTGGGCAACTAATGAAAAACTGTTTTTT.

This chain links TRBV28 with TRBJ1-1, with TRBD1 matching over 9 bases. CDR3 length: 15 amino acids. Trimming cost V 7 bases and J 4 bases; bases outside gene matches: 10. CDR1 MDHEN and CDR2 SYDVKM come from the germline V gene. The CDR3 loop is CASTSNTGGPTEAFF. The CDR3 nucleotides are TGTGCCAGCACTTCCAACACAGGGGGCCCCACTGAAGCTTTCTTT. Together with reference TRBV28 and TRBJ1-1, the CDR3 gives the full variable domain: DVKVTQSSRYLVKRTGEKVFLECVQDMDHENMFWYRQDPGLGLRLIYFSYDVKMKEKGDIPEGYSVSREKKERFSLILESASTNQTSMYLCASTSNTGGPTEAFFGQGTRLTVV.

The chain employs TRBV27 and TRBJ1-2, with D possibly being TRBD1 (6 bases). The germline V and J ends were trimmed by 5 bases and 4 bases, with 23 bases remaining between them. The CDR3 has 17 amino acids. Germline V gene data show CDR1 as MNHEY and CDR2 as SMNVEV (reference sequence). CDR3 nucleotide sequence: TGTGCCAGCAGTCTCCAACCCCCGGGGGCGGAGGGCTATGGCTACACCTTC. This translates into CASSLQPPGAEGYGYTF.

This clone showed up just a few times. The chain couples TRBV7-9 to TRBJ1-4; D is ambiguous. V was cut by 5 bases and J by 8 bases, with 15 bases left in between. Per the germline V gene, CDR1 is SEHNR and CDR2 is FQNEAQ (reference sequence). The CDR3 is 14 amino acids. The CDR3 DNA sequence: TGTGCCAGCAGCCCCGGACGGTTGAAGGAAAAACTGTTTTTT. It yields the protein CASSPGRLKEKLFF.

This chain uses TRBV6-5 with TRBJ1-5, with no clear D. V was clipped by 2 bases and J by 0 bases, with 8 bases between them. CDR3 size: 15 residues. Germline CDR1 is MNHEY and CDR2 is SVGAGI. This CDR3 is CASSYNSYSNQPQHF. DNA for the CDR3: TGTGCCAGCAGTTACAACAGCTATAGCAATCAGCCCCAGCATTTT.

J is TRBJ1-2 and V is TRBV27; D remains ambiguous. From germline, CDR1 is MNHEY and CDR2 SMNVEV (reference sequence). Trimming cost V 6 bases and J 6 bases, with 29 bases left between them. The CDR3 is 18 residues long. For the CDR3, the DNA is TGTGCCAGCAGCCCAACCTTACACGGACCCTTTGAGTCAGATGGCTACACCTTC. This codes for CASSPTLHGPFESDGYTF.

This chain joins TRBV28 and TRBJ1-1, with 10 bases identical to TRBD1. The junction had 11 bases not matched to a gene; V was cut back by 3 bases and J by 4 bases. The CDR3 spans 17 residues. Germline V lookup: CDR1 MDHEN, CDR2 SYDVKM. The CDR3 loop reads CASSFRGFGTGATEAFF. The CDR3 DNA reads as TGTGCCAGCAGTTTTCGTGGTTTCGGGACAGGGGCCACTGAAGCTTTCTTT.

CDR3: CASSLGGGNEKLFF. The CDR3 DNA sequence: TGCGCCAGCAGCTTAGGAGGTGGTAATGAAAAACTGTTTTTT. The chain links TRBV5-1 to TRBJ1-4; D is ambiguous. The CDR3 totals 14 residues. The V end lost 2 bases, the J end lost 4 bases, and 9 bases lay between the germline ends. The V gene's germline CDR1 is SGHRS and CDR2 YFSETQ. Based on the CDR3 plus reference TRBV5-1 and TRBJ1-4, the full variable domain is KAGVTQTPRYLIKTRGQQVTLSCSPISGHRSVSWYQQTPGQGLQFLFEYFSETQRNKGNFPGRFSGRQFSNSRSEMNVSTLELGDSALYLCASSLGGGNEKLFFGSGTQLSVL.

The chain carries TRBV18 and TRBJ2-3; 9 nucleotides agree with TRBD2. Trimming at V came to 0 bases and at J to 1 base, leaving 2 bases not matched to a gene. Germline values: CDR1 KGHSH, CDR2 LQKENI. CDR3 length: 16 residues. This CDR3 is CASSPPGLAGTDTQYF. CDR3 coding DNA: TGTGCCAGCTCACCACCGGGACTAGCCGGCACAGATACGCAGTATTTT.

This chain links TRBV7-2 with TRBJ1-1; D unresolved. This CDR3 contains 11 residues. V was shortened by 3 bases and J by 3 bases, with 2 bases between the two germline ends. Germline CDR1 SGHTA, CDR2 FQGNSA. For the CDR3, the DNA is TGTGCCAGCAGCTTTCACACTGAAGCTTTCTTT. Translated: CASSFHTEAFF. Using reference TRBV7-2 and TRBJ1-1 for the parts outside the CDR3, the full variable domain is GAGVSQSPSNKVTEKGKDVELRCDPISGHTALYWYRQSLGQGLEFLIYFQGNSAPDKSGLPSDRFSAERTGGSVSTLTIQRTQQEDSAVYLCASSFHTEAFFGQGTRLTVV.

A few counts support this clone. The chain combines TRBV6-6 with TRBJ1-4; 9 bases align to TRBD1. The CDR3 runs to 14 residues. Unmatched junction bases numbered 4, after V lost 6 bases and J lost 5 bases. In germline, CDR1 is MNHNY, CDR2 SVGAGI (reference sequence). The CDR3 DNA follows: TGTGCCAGCAGCTCCGGGACAGGGAATGAAAAACTGTTTTTT. As protein: CASSSGTGNEKLFF.

CDR3 amino acids: CATSRLPGQGNTGELFF. The CDR3 bases are TGTGCCACCAGCAGATTGCCGGGACAGGGGAACACCGGGGAGCTGTTTTTT. This chain connects TRBV15 to TRBJ2-2; TRBD1 matches at 9 bases. The CDR3 runs 17 residues. V lost 2 bases and J lost 1; bases outside the gene matches: 5. Germline CDR1 LNHNV, CDR2 YYDKDF (reference sequence).

V is TRBV6-6 and J is TRBJ2-7; 8 bases are shared with TRBD1. Trimming cost V 2 bases and J 5 bases; bases outside gene matches: 8. Germline CDR1 MNHNY, CDR2 SVGAGI (reference sequence). The CDR3 runs to 15 residues. Here the CDR3 DNA reads TGTGCCAGCAGTTACCCTCGGACAGGGATAGACGAGCAGTACTTC. It encodes CASSYPRTGIDEQYF.

The CDR3 bases are TGTGCCAGCAGTTTAAGGCATACGAACACCGGGGAGCTGTTTTTT. This codes for CASSLRHTNTGELFF. The chain uses TRBV27 and TRBJ2-2; D ambiguous. The CDR3 has 15 amino acids. Per the germline V gene, CDR1 is MNHEY and CDR2 is SMNVEV (reference sequence). The ends were cut back, 2 bases at V and 0 bases at J, with 7 bases in the middle.

The rearrangement joins TRBV7-3 to TRBJ1-2; D gene unclear. The CDR3 runs 18 residues. V was pared by 4 bases and J by 8 bases, with 29 bases between. Germline-derived CDR1 and CDR2 are SGHTA and FQGTGA. CDR3 nucleotide sequence: TGTGCCAGCAGCTCCTCGAACACGACATGTCCCACCTTCCGCGGCTACACCTTC. The encoded protein is CASSSSNTTCPTFRGYTF.

The rearrangement links TRBV28 to TRBJ2-7, with 7 bases fitting TRBD1. This CDR3 contains 14 residues. V shed 4 bases and J 0 bases; nucleotides not matched to a gene: 3. Germline V gene lookup returns CDR1 MDHEN and CDR2 SYDVKM. The CDR3 DNA reads TGTGCCAGCAGTTGGGACAGCCTCTCCTACGAGCAGTACTTC. Translation gives CASSWDSLSYEQYF.

This sequence joins TRBV7-9 and TRBJ2-2, with D unresolved. The CDR3 extends over 15 amino acids. With 0 bases removed from V and 4 bases from J, the gap between germline ends came to 9 bases. Germline lookup yields CDR1 SEHNR and CDR2 FQNEAQ (reference sequence). The CDR3 spells CASSLAGRATGELFF. The DNA for the CDR3 is TGTGCCAGCAGCTTAGCGGGTAGGGCCACCGGGGAGCTGTTTTTT.

J is TRBJ2-2 and V is TRBV5-6, with D perhaps TRBD2 (6 bases). Germline V gene sequence: CDR1 SGHDT, CDR2 YYEEEE. The CDR3 is 14 amino acids. In DNA, the CDR3 is TGTGGCTCCTGGCGGGGACTGAACACCGGGGAGCTGTTTTTT. Amino acids: CGSWRGLNTGELFF.

The rearrangement links TRBV9 to TRBJ2-3; a weak D match, TRBD1 (6 bases). This CDR3 is 14 amino acids long. The germline CDR1 and CDR2 sequences are SGDLS and YYNGEE. Trimming left V 0 bases short and J 4 bases short, with 9 bases between. DNA for the CDR3: TGTGCCAGCAGCGTAGTTGGGGGCCCAGATACGCAGTATTTT. It specifies CASSVVGGPDTQYF.

The V call is TRBV5-6, the J call TRBJ2-3; TRBD2 might be the D (5 bases). The ends were cut back, 7 bases at V and 9 bases at J, with 12 bases in the middle. Germline values: CDR1 SGHDT, CDR2 YYEEEE. The CDR3 runs to 11 residues. The CDR3 DNA sequence: TGTGCCAGCGGTAAGGGAGAAACGCAGTATTTT. Translating it yields CASGKGETQYF. The whole variable domain, filled in from reference TRBV5-6 and TRBJ2-3, reads DAGVTQSPTHLIKTRGQQVTLRCSPKSGHDTVSWYQQALGQGPQFIFQYYEEEERQRGNFPDRFSGHQFPNYSSELNVNALLLGDSALYLCASGKGETQYFGPGTRLTVL.